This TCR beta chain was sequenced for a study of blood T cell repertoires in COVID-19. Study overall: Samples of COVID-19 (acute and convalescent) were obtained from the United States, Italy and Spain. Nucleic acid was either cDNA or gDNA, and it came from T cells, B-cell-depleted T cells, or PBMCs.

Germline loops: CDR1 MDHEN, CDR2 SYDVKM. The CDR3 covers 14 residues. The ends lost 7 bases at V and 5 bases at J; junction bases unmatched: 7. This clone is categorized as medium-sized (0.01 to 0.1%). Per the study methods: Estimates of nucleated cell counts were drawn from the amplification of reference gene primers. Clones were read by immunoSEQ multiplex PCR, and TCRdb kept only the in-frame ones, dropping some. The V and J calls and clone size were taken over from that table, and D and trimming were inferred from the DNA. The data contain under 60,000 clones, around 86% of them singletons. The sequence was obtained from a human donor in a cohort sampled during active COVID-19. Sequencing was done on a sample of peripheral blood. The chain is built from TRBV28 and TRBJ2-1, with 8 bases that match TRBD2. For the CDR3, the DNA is TGTGCCAGCACCGCCTTTAGCGGGAACAATGAGCAGTTCTTC. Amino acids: CASTAFSGNNEQFF.